This passage covers 6 T cell receptor beta chains from one sample sequenced in a study of vaccination and CD4 T cells after COVID-19. The treatment here: 10-day PBMC culture with coronavirus spike peptide pools or control peptides (ViraFEST assay). The unexposed donor's CD4+ T cells were collected before the COVID-19 pandemic (2011-2018). At the Johns Hopkins FTIC core, DNA taken from cultured CD4+ T cells was sequenced by way of the Oncomine TCR Beta short-read assay. MiXCR, run by TCRdb on the PCR reads, gives a single entry per CDR3 protein. The data show thousands of distinct CDR3 sequences, 40% to 50% seen once. Antigens of these TCRs are unknown. Sequenced: CD4+ T cells from blood, cultured in vitro. Every receptor here comes from a human donor in good health.

This chain connects TRBV5-1 to TRBJ2-5; D remains ambiguous. Germline V gene lookup returns CDR1 SGHRS and CDR2 YFSETQ. V lost 0 bases and J 1 base, leaving 10 bases between the germline ends. The CDR3 is 15 residues long. Here the CDR3 DNA reads TGCGCCAGCAGCTTGGTCGGGCAGTCCCAAGAGACCCAGTACTTC. Translated: CASSLVGQSQETQYF.

The chain is built from TRBV19 and TRBJ1-5; 7 positions agree with TRBD1. Germline-derived CDR1 and CDR2 are LNHDA and SQIVND (reference sequence). The CDR3 extends over 15 amino acids. V dropped 4 bases and J dropped 2; count of bases not matched to a gene: 5. CDR3 sequence reads: CASSNTGAGNQPQHF. For the CDR3, the DNA is TGTGCCAGTAGTAACACAGGGGCAGGCAATCAGCCCCAGCATTTT.

A few counts support this clonotype. The chain employs TRBV7-2 and TRBJ1-5, with TRBD1 as a possible D gene (6 bases). The V gene lost 5 bases and the J gene lost 3 bases, with 8 bases spanning the gap. In germline, CDR1 is SGHTA, CDR2 FQGNSA. The CDR3 covers 13 residues. The CDR3 DNA follows: TGTGCCAGCAGCCGACAGGCCAATCAGCCCCAGCATTTT. Encoded protein: CASSRQANQPQHF.

This rearrangement joins TRBV7-2 to TRBJ2-7; TRBD2 matches at 8 bases. The V segment lost 0 bases and the J segment 0 bases; nucleotides outside the gene matches: 4. The germline gives CDR1 SGHTA, CDR2 FQGNSA. This CDR3 spans 16 amino acids. The CDR3 nucleotides read TGTGCCAGCAGCTTAGCCTGGGCGGGAGGCTCCTACGAGCAGTACTTC. Translated, it gives CASSLAWAGGSYEQYF.

This clonotype has just a few counts. The chain uses TRBV6-1 and TRBJ2-5; 11 nucleotides line up with TRBD1. The J segment lost 5 bases and the V segment lost 7 bases, leaving 12 bases of the junction unmatched. This CDR3 is 16 amino acids long. Germline V gene data show CDR1 as MNHNS and CDR2 as SASEGT. In nucleotides, the CDR3 is TGTGCCAGCAACCAGGACAGGGGGCTATTGATGGAGACCCAGTACTTC. It yields the protein CASNQDRGLLMETQYF.

As for this clonotype: A much larger clone lies a single base off, so this may be a read error. V is TRBV7-2 and J is TRBJ1-1; 7 nucleotides match TRBD1. The CDR3 is 15 amino acids. The V segment lost 4 bases and the J segment 1 base; nucleotides outside the gene matches: 6. The germline V gene has CDR1 SGHTA and CDR2 FQGNSA. This CDR3 reads CASSSDRAWNTEAFF. The CDR3 DNA sequence: TGTGCCAGCAGCTCCGACAGGGCCTGGAACACTGAAGCTTTCTTT.